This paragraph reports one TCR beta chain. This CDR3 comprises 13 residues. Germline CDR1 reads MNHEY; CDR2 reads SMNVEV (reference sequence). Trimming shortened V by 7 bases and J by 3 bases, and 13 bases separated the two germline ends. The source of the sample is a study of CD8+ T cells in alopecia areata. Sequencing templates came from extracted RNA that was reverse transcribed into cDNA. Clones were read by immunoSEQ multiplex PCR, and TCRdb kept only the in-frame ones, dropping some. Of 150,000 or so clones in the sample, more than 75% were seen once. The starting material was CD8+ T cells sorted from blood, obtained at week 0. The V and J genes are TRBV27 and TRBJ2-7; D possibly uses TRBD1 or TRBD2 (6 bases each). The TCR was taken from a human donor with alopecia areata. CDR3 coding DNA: TGTGCCAGCACTCCTCGGGGGCACTACGAGCAGTACTTC. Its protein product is CASTPRGHYEQYF.